Listed here are 18 T cell receptor beta chains from one sample, sequenced in a study of graft-versus-host responses after intestinal transplantation. The assay was immunoSEQ multiplex PCR, and TCRdb's table has in-frame clones only and misses some. The sample carries about 47,000 clones, roughly 95% recorded once. The sequences come from PBMCs, collected approximately 360 days after intestinal transplant. These receptors were collected from a human patient who received an intestinal transplant, so some T cells may come from the graft donor.

This chain joins TRBV7-6 and TRBJ2-1, with D tentatively TRBD2 (6 bases). From germline, CDR1 is SGHVS and CDR2 FNYEAQ. With 3 bases removed from V and 6 bases from J, the gap between germline ends came to 12 bases. There are 14 residues in the CDR3. The CDR3 sequence is CASSFGGSGNEQFF. In nucleotides, the CDR3 is TGTGCCAGCAGCTTTGGAGGGAGTGGCAATGAGCAGTTCTTC.

The chain is built from TRBV6-5 and TRBJ2-7; D is uncertain. This CDR3 is 14 amino acids long. The V gene lost 8 bases and the J gene lost 0 bases, with 14 bases spanning the gap. The V gene's germline CDR1 is MNHEY and CDR2 SVGAGI. The CDR3, as DNA: TGTGCCAGCCTCCAGAGGAGCGACTCCTACGAGCAGTACTTC. Translated, it gives CASLQRSDSYEQYF.

This CDR3 reads CSVGRQGSVGQYF. CDR3 DNA sequence: TGCAGCGTTGGGAGGCAGGGATCGGTGGGGCAGTACTTC. The chain links TRBV29-1 to TRBJ2-7, with D possibly called TRBD1 or TRBD2 (5 bases each). V lost 4 bases to trimming and J lost 9 bases, with 19 bases between them. The CDR3 sequence is 13 residues long. Germline V gene data show CDR1 as SQVTM and CDR2 as ANQGSEA.

The rearrangement uses TRBV5-4 and TRBJ2-2; no clear D. CDR1 SGHNT and CDR2 YYREEE come from the germline V gene (reference sequence). The CDR3 consists of 15 residues. Deletions cut 9 bases from V and 4 bases from J, with 19 bases between. Written as DNA, the CDR3 is TGTGCCACCCCACCAAAGGGTCGCGCCACCGGGGAGCTGTTTTTT. Translated, it gives CATPPKGRATGELFF.

This clone was seen a single time. The DNA of the CDR3 is TGTGCCAGCAGCCTGAATAAGACGGGACAACACTGGGGCTCCTACAATGAGCAGTTCTTC. Translating it yields CASSLNKTGQHWGSYNEQFF. This chain connects TRBV5-4 to TRBJ2-1, with D perhaps matching TRBD1 (6 bases). Germline loops: CDR1 SGHNT, CDR2 YYREEE (reference sequence). The CDR3 consists of 20 residues. V lost 4 bases to trimming and J lost 0 bases, with 26 bases between them.

The V and J genes are TRBV4-1 and TRBJ2-2; no clear D. V was shortened by 3 bases and J by 0 bases, with 20 bases between the two germline ends. Germline values: CDR1 MGHRA, CDR2 YSYEKL. This CDR3 has 19 residues. CDR3 amino acids: CASSQKKSSGRANTGELFF. In nucleotides, the CDR3 is TGCGCCAGCAGCCAGAAAAAGTCGTCAGGTCGCGCGAACACCGGGGAGCTGTTTTTT.

This clone occurred a few times. The chain links TRBV6-5 to TRBJ2-5, with D unclear. V was clipped by 2 bases and J by 5 bases, with 9 bases between them. This CDR3 contains 13 residues. The germline V gene encodes CDR1 MNHEY and CDR2 SVGAGI. The CDR3 DNA sequence: TGTGCCAGCAGTTACGTCGTTGGGGAGACCCAGTACTTC. This encodes CASSYVVGETQYF.

The chain recombines TRBV13 with TRBJ2-7; D gene ambiguous. The CDR3 spans 12 residues. Between the trimmed V and J ends, which lost 5 bases and 3 bases, there was a span of 8 bases. Germline V gene sequence: CDR1 PRHDT, CDR2 FYEKMQ (reference sequence). The CDR3 sequence is CASSLSFYEQYF. DNA for the CDR3: TGTGCCAGCAGCCTAAGCTTCTACGAGCAGTACTTC.

The chain uses TRBV5-1 and TRBJ2-2; D is perhaps TRBD1 or TRBD2 (5 bases each). Germline lookup yields CDR1 SGHRS and CDR2 YFSETQ. Trimming pared 4 bases from V and 1 base from J, leaving 11 bases between. There are 15 residues in the CDR3. In DNA, the CDR3 is TGCGCCAGCAGCGGGGGTTCGGAGAACACCGGGGAGCTGTTTTTT. It specifies CASSGGSENTGELFF.

The V gene is TRBV9, the J gene TRBJ2-2; 8 nucleotides match TRBD1. V lost 5 bases, J lost 6 bases, and 6 bases stayed unmatched. The CDR3 sequence is 14 residues long. CDR1 SGDLS and CDR2 YYNGEE come from the germline V gene. The CDR3 nucleotides read TGTGCCAGCAGAGGGACAGGCGGACCCGGGGAGCTGTTTTTT. Protein product: CASRGTGGPGELFF. The full variable domain, its missing parts supplied by reference TRBV9 and TRBJ2-2, is DSGVTQTPKHLITATGQRVTLRCSPRSGDLSVYWYQQSLDQGLQFLIQYYNGEERAKGNILERFSAQQFPDLHSELNLSSLELGDSALYFCASRGTGGPGELFFGEGSRLTVL.

This rearrangement joins TRBV5-6 to TRBJ1-5, with D unresolved. The CDR3 extends over 12 amino acids. Germline V gene lookup returns CDR1 SGHDT and CDR2 YYEEEE. Trimming removed 0 bases from V and 10 bases from J, with 8 bases in between. This CDR3 is CASSLAGQPQHF. DNA for the CDR3: TGTGCCAGCAGCTTGGCGGGTCAACCCCAGCATTTT.

This chain uses TRBV5-1 with TRBJ1-4; 7 bases agree with TRBD1. The CDR3 spans 15 residues. V gave up 6 bases and J gave up 5 bases; unmatched junction bases: 10. Germline CDR1 is SGHRS and CDR2 is YFSETQ. Written as DNA, the CDR3 is TGCGCCAGCAAGTTTGCGGGACAGAAGAATGAAAAACTGTTTTTT. It encodes CASKFAGQKNEKLFF. Together with reference TRBV5-1 and TRBJ1-4, the CDR3 gives the full variable domain: KAGVTQTPRYLIKTRGQQVTLSCSPISGHRSVSWYQQTPGQGLQFLFEYFSETQRNKGNFPGRFSGRQFSNSRSEMNVSTLELGDSALYLCASKFAGQKNEKLFFGSGTQLSVL.

V usage is TRBV11-3 and J usage is TRBJ1-2; D remains ambiguous. This CDR3 is 15 amino acids long. V lost 1 base, J lost 0 bases, and 9 bases lay in between. Looked up from germline, CDR1 is SGHNT and CDR2 is YENEEA. The CDR3 here is CASSLGVDTNYGYTF. The CDR3 DNA follows: TGTGCCAGCAGCTTAGGCGTCGACACTAACTATGGCTACACCTTC.

The rearrangement joins TRBV18 to TRBJ2-5; possible D gene TRBD1, 7 bases. Per the germline V gene, CDR1 is KGHSH and CDR2 is LQKENI. The V end was cut by 5 bases, the J end by 3 bases, with 10 bases between. This CDR3 is 13 amino acids long. CDR3 DNA: TGTGCCAGCTCAGGGGGGACAGAAGAGACCCAGTACTTC. Translated: CASSGGTEETQYF.

The J gene is TRBJ2-4, the V gene TRBV4-1; D unclear. Trimming removed 0 bases from V and 0 bases from J, with 15 bases in between. Looked up from germline, CDR1 is MGHRA and CDR2 is YSYEKL. The length of the CDR3 is 18 residues. CDR3 amino acids: CASSQDFSGLLAKNIQYF. DNA of the CDR3: TGCGCCAGCAGCCAAGACTTTAGTGGGCTACTAGCCAAAAACATTCAGTACTTC.

The V and J genes are TRBV7-7 and TRBJ2-1, with TRBD2 identical over 7 bases. J lost 1 base, V lost 0 bases, and 9 bases had no gene match. There are 18 residues in the CDR3. Germline-derived CDR1 and CDR2 are SSHAT and FNYEAQ (reference sequence). The CDR3 reads CASSLAPLQGGSYNEQFF. The DNA of the CDR3 is TGTGCCAGCAGCTTAGCGCCGCTCCAGGGAGGGTCCTACAATGAGCAGTTCTTC.

The table lists this clone with a count of one. V usage is TRBV25-1 and J usage is TRBJ1-5; tentatively, D is TRBD1 (5 bases). CDR3 length: 16 amino acids. Trimming took off 4 bases at V and 3 bases at J, with 16 bases between the two ends. Looked up from germline, CDR1 is MGHDK and CDR2 is SYGVNS. CDR3 loop: CASSGLGPLHNQPQHF. DNA of the CDR3: TGTGCCAGCAGTGGATTGGGGCCCCTTCACAATCAGCCCCAGCATTTT.

V is TRBV6-6 and J is TRBJ2-3; perhaps TRBD1 as D (5 bases). Trimming took off 4 bases at V and 7 bases at J, with 6 bases between the two ends. There are 11 residues in the CDR3. CDR1 and CDR2 from the germline V gene are MNHNY and SVGAGI (reference sequence). CDR3 region: CASSSGNTQYF. The CDR3 region has the DNA TGTGCCAGCAGTTCAGGGAATACGCAGTATTTT.